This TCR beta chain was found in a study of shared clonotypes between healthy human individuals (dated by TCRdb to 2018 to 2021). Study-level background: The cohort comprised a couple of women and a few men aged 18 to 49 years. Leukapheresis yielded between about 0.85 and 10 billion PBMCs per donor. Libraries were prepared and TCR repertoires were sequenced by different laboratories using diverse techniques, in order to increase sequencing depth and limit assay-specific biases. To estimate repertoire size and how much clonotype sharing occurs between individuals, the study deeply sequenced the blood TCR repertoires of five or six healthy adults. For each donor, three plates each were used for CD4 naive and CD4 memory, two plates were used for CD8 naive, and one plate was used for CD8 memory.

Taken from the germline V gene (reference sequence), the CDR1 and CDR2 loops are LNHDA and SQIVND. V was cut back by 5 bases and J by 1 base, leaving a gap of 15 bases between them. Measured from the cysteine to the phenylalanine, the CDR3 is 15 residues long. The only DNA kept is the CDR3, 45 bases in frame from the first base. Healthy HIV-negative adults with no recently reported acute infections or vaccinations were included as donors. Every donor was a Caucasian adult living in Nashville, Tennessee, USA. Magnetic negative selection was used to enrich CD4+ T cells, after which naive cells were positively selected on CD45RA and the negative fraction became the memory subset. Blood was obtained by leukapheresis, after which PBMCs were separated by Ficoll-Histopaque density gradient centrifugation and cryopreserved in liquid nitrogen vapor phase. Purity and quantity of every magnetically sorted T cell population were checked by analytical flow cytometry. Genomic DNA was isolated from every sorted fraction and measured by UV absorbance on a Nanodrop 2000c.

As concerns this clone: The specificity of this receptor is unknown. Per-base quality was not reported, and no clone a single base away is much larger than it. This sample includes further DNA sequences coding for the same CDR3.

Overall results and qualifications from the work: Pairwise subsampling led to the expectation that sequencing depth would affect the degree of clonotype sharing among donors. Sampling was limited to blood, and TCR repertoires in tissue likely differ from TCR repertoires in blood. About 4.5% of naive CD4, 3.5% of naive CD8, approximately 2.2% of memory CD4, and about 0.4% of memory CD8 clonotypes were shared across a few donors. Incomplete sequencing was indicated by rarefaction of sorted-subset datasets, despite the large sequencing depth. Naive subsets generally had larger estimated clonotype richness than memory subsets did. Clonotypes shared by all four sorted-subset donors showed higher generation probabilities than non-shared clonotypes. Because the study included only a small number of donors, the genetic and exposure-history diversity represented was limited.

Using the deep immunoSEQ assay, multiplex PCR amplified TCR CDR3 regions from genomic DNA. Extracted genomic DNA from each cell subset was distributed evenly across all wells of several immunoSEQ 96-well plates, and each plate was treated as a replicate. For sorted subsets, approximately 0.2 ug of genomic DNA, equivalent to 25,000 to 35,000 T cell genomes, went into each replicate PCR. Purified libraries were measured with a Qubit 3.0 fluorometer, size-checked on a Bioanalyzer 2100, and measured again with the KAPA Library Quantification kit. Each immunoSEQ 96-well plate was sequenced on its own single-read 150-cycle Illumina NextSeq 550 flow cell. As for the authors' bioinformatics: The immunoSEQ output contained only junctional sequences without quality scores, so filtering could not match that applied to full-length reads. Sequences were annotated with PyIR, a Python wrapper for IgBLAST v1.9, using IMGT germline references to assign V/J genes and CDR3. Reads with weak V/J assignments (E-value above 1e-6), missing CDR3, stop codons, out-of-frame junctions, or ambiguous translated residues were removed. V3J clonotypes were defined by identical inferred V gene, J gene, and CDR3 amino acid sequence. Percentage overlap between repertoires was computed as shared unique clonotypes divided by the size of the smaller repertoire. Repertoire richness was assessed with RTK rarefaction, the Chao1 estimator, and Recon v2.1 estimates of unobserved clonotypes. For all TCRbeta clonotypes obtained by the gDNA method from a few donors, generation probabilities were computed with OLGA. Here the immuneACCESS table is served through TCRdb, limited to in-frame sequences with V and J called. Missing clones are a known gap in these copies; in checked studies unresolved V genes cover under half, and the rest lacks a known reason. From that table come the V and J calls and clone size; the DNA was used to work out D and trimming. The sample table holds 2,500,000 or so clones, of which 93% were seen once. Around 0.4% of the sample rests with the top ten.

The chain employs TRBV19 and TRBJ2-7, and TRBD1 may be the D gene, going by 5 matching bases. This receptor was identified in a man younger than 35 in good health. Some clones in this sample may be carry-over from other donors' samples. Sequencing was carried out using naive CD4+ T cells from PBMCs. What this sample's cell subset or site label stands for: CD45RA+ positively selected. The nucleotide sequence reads TGTGCCAGTAGTCTTGGGGCAGGGCGTTCCTACGAGCAGTACTTC. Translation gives CASSLGAGRSYEQYF. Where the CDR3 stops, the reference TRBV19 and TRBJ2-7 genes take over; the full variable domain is DGGITQSPKYLFRKEGQNVTLSCEQNLNHDAMYWYRQDPGQGLRLIYYSQIVNDFQKGDIAEGYSVSREKKESFPLTVTSAQKNPTAFYLCASSLGAGRSYEQYFGPGTRLTVT.